Below are 28 T cell receptor beta chains sequenced from a single sample in a study of shared clonotypes between healthy human individuals. Repertoires were generated with immunoSEQ multiplex PCR, while TCRdb's copy carries only in-frame clones and drops some. The table includes around 1.5 million clones, 95% to 99% detected once. The sequenced sample was naive CD4+ T cells sorted from blood. The subset denotes: CD45RA+ positively selected. The receptors here all came from a man aged 30 to 39 in good health.

Of note for this clone: The identical CDR3 is also encoded by other nucleotide sequences in the sample. This sequence joins TRBV28 and TRBJ2-3; maybe TRBD2 (7 bases). The germline V and J ends were trimmed by 2 bases and 1 base, with 10 bases remaining between them. The CDR3 has 15 amino acids. The germline CDR1 and CDR2 sequences are MDHEN and SYDVKM. CDR3 amino acids: CASSLGGAGTDTQYF. The CDR3 nucleotides are TGTGCCAGCAGTTTAGGGGGGGCGGGCACAGATACGCAGTATTTT.

The chain couples TRBV7-8 to TRBJ2-7; tentatively, D is TRBD1 (6 bases). CDR3 length equals 16 residues. Germline loops: CDR1 SGHVS, CDR2 FQNEAQ. V dropped 5 bases and J dropped 4 bases, with 21 bases sitting between them. Here the CDR3 DNA reads TGTGCCAGCAGCGCCTCCGGGACAAGGCAAATTTACGAGCAGTACTTC. It specifies CASSASGTRQIYEQYF.

The J gene is TRBJ1-1, the V gene TRBV6-5, with TRBD1 matching over 10 bases. The CDR3 has 13 amino acids. CDR1 MNHEY and CDR2 SVGAGI come from the germline V gene. Losses at the gene ends were 6 bases for V and 6 bases for J; bases not matched to a gene: 4. The CDR3 bases are TGTGCCAGCAGAAGACAGGGGGCGCCTGAAGCTTTCTTT. Translating it yields CASRRQGAPEAFF.

The chain carries TRBV2 and TRBJ2-5; D is unresolved. Trimming shortened V by 5 bases and J by 4 bases, and 8 bases separated the two germline ends. This CDR3 has 12 residues. Germline lookup yields CDR1 SNHLY and CDR2 FYNNEI. This chain's CDR3 is CASSRKGETQYF. The CDR3 region has the DNA TGTGCCAGCAGTAGAAAGGGAGAGACCCAGTACTTC.

The chain couples TRBV12-5 to TRBJ2-7; tentatively, D is TRBD1 (5 bases). The V gene's germline CDR1 is LGHNT and CDR2 FRNRAP. V lost 3 bases and J 1 base, leaving 7 bases between the germline ends. The CDR3 covers 13 residues. CDR3 in DNA: TGTGCTAGTGGTTTCACAGGTTCCTACGAGCAGTACTTC. It is translated as CASGFTGSYEQYF.

The chain combines TRBV10-1 with TRBJ1-1, with 9 bases lining up with TRBD1. J lost 5 bases, V lost 6 bases, and 13 bases had no gene match. The CDR3 contains 16 residues. Per the germline V gene, CDR1 is WNHNN and CDR2 is SYGVQD (reference sequence). For the CDR3, the DNA is TGCGCCAGCAGCCCCGACCGGGACAGGGTGAGGACTGAAGCTTTCTTT. It translates to CASSPDRDRVRTEAFF.

This clone was seen only once. The rearrangement joins TRBV7-2 to TRBJ2-3; the D gene is possibly TRBD2 (6 bases). The CDR3 runs to 15 residues. Germline values: CDR1 SGHTA, CDR2 FQGNSA. V lost 3 bases and J 4 bases, leaving 14 bases between the germline ends. In DNA, the CDR3 is TGTGCCAGCAGCTTCACGGGAGTGCTTGCAGATACGCAGTATTTT. It is translated as CASSFTGVLADTQYF.

The gene calls are TRBV7-2 and TRBJ2-7; 7 bases agree with TRBD1. The V gene end was trimmed by 5 bases and the J gene end by 3 bases; junction bases not matched to a gene: 16. The CDR3 sequence is 17 residues long. Germline V gives CDR1 SGHTA, CDR2 FQGNSA. CDR3 protein: CASSLRDSETTNYEQYF. The DNA of the CDR3 is TGTGCCAGCAGCCTTCGGGACAGTGAAACAACCAACTACGAGCAGTACTTC.

As to this clone: The identical CDR3 is also encoded by other nucleotide sequences in the sample. The chain carries TRBV7-8 and TRBJ2-1, with TRBD1 as a possible D gene (6 bases). The ends were cut back, 2 bases at V and 3 bases at J, with 8 bases in the middle. Per germline, CDR1 SGHVS and CDR2 FQNEAQ. The CDR3 has 14 residues. The CDR3 DNA sequence: TGTGCCAGCAGCTTACTGGACAGCTACAATGAGCAGTTCTTC. Its translation is CASSLLDSYNEQFF.

V gene TRBV23-1 combines with J gene TRBJ2-3; D is possibly TRBD1 or TRBD2 (5 bases each). TRBV23-1 is an ORF; its function is uncertain. The CDR3 has 13 residues. The V end lost 10 bases, the J end lost 3 bases, and 14 bases lay between the germline ends. CDR3 sequence reads: CATPFGATDTQYF. CDR3 nucleotide sequence: TGCGCCACCCCCTTCGGGGCTACAGATACGCAGTATTTT.

This clone appeared once. Other DNA sequences in this sample translate to the same CDR3. This chain uses TRBV19 with TRBJ1-1; TRBD1 matches 7 bases. Germline-derived CDR1 and CDR2 are LNHDA and SQIVND (reference sequence). The CDR3 has 14 residues. Trimming took 4 bases from V and 1 from J; bases not matched to a gene: 3. CDR3 in DNA: TGTGCCAGTAGTAAGGGGGCTAGGAACACTGAAGCTTTCTTT. Its protein is CASSKGARNTEAFF.

This rearrangement joins TRBV28 to TRBJ1-4; TRBD1 agrees at 7 bases. CDR1 is MDHEN, CDR2 SYDVKM, per germline. This CDR3 has 17 amino acids. Trimming took 4 bases from V and 5 from J; bases not matched to a gene: 13. DNA of the CDR3: TGTGCCAGCAGTTCCCCGGGACCGGGACAGATGAATGAAAAACTGTTTTTT. Residues: CASSSPGPGQMNEKLFF.

A note on this clone: The identical CDR3 is also encoded by other nucleotide sequences in the sample. The chain couples TRBV18 to TRBJ1-5; the match to TRBD1 covers 9 bases. The germline V gene encodes CDR1 KGHSH and CDR2 LQKENI. The CDR3 contains 14 residues. Trimming took 3 bases from V and 4 from J; bases not matched to a gene: 1. The CDR3, as DNA: TGTGCCAGCTCACCCGGACAGGGGAATCAGCCCCAGCATTTT. This translates into CASSPGQGNQPQHF.

The gene calls are TRBV11-2 and TRBJ2-1, with 8 positions matching TRBD2. The CDR3 length is 16 residues. V gave up 5 bases and J gave up 0 bases; unmatched junction bases: 6. Germline V CDR1 and CDR2: SGHAT, FQNNGV. The CDR3 loop is CASSLLAVTSYNEQFF. In DNA, the CDR3 is TGTGCCAGCAGCCTACTAGCGGTGACCTCCTACAATGAGCAGTTCTTC.

The gene calls are TRBV29-1 and TRBJ2-7; 10 positions agree with TRBD1. The CDR3 contains 12 residues. CDR1 and CDR2 from the germline V gene are SQVTM and ANQGSEA. V trimming: 4 bases; J trimming: 7 bases; junction bases outside the gene matches: 4. CDR3 residues: CSVGQGAREQYF. CDR3 coding DNA: TGCAGCGTTGGACAGGGGGCGCGGGAGCAGTACTTC.

This clone is a singleton in its sample. The V and J genes are TRBV9 and TRBJ2-7; D gene unclear. V was trimmed by 3 bases and J by 4 bases, leaving 14 bases between them. CDR3 size: 14 residues. Germline CDR1 reads SGDLS; CDR2 reads YYNGEE. The CDR3 reads CASSASQLTYEQYF. CDR3 sequence (DNA): TGTGCCAGCAGCGCCAGTCAGCTCACATACGAGCAGTACTTC.

The chain combines TRBV27 with TRBJ2-3; 8 nucleotides line up with TRBD1. V dropped 10 bases and J dropped 7; count of bases not matched to a gene: 13. Per germline, CDR1 MNHEY and CDR2 SMNVEV (reference sequence). The CDR3 sequence is 14 residues long. The CDR3: CATTGETHLNTQYF. The DNA for the CDR3 is TGTGCCACGACAGGGGAGACGCACCTTAATACGCAGTATTTT.

The J gene is TRBJ1-5, the V gene TRBV7-2; no reliable D call. The CDR3 totals 16 residues. CDR1 SGHTA and CDR2 FQGNSA come from the germline V gene. Trimming cost V 3 bases and J 2 bases, with 14 bases left between them. The CDR3 sequence: CASSLQLTWGNQPQHF. The CDR3, as DNA: TGTGCCAGCAGCTTGCAATTAACTTGGGGCAATCAGCCCCAGCATTTT.

The genes are TRBV28 and TRBJ2-7; 8 bases agree with TRBD1. The length of the CDR3 is 15 residues. Germline V gene data show CDR1 as MDHEN and CDR2 as SYDVKM. V shed 5 bases and J 6 bases; nucleotides not matched to a gene: 12. Written as DNA, the CDR3 is TGTGCCAGCAGTGAAGCCCCGGACAGGGTGGGCGAGCAGTACTTC. Translation gives CASSEAPDRVGEQYF. The full variable domain, with the rest looked up from reference TRBV28 and TRBJ2-7, is DVKVTQSSRYLVKRTGEKVFLECVQDMDHENMFWYRQDPGLGLRLIYFSYDVKMKEKGDIPEGYSVSREKKERFSLILESASTNQTSMYLCASSEAPDRVGEQYFGPGTRLTVT.

The rearrangement uses TRBV7-2 and TRBJ1-1; weak D call: TRBD1 (6 bases). This CDR3 is 14 amino acids long. Germline-derived CDR1 and CDR2 are SGHTA and FQGNSA. Deletions cut 1 base from V and 7 bases from J, with 13 bases between. CDR3 coding DNA: TGTGCCAGCAGCTTAGATTTGTGGACAGATGAAGCTTTCTTT. Translation gives CASSLDLWTDEAFF.

The CDR3 loop is CASRTTGSGAPDTQYF. DNA for the CDR3: TGTGCCAGCAGGACGACGGGTAGCGGGGCCCCAGATACGCAGTATTTT. The chain recombines TRBV28 with TRBJ2-3, with TRBD2 identical over 8 bases. The CDR3 spans 16 residues. V lost 6 bases to trimming and J lost 4 bases; unmatched junction nucleotides: 12. Looked up from germline, CDR1 is MDHEN and CDR2 is SYDVKM.

On this clone: Different DNA sequences within this sample yield the same CDR3. The V call is TRBV18, the J call TRBJ2-7; 7 bases align to TRBD1. The V gene end was trimmed by 6 bases and the J gene end by 2 bases; junction bases not matched to a gene: 4. The CDR3 sequence is 13 residues long. The germline V gene encodes CDR1 KGHSH and CDR2 LQKENI. CDR3 protein: CASSRDSTYEQYF. The CDR3 DNA follows: TGTGCCAGCTCCCGGGACAGCACCTACGAGCAGTACTTC.

This sequence joins TRBV5-1 and TRBJ1-1; D is perhaps TRBD1 (6 bases). V lost 0 bases, J lost 1 base, and 10 bases lay in between. The CDR3 has 15 amino acids. The V gene's germline CDR1 is SGHRS and CDR2 YFSETQ. As DNA, the CDR3 is TGCGCCAGCAGCTTGGTGGCAGGGGAGAACACTGAAGCTTTCTTT. Translated: CASSLVAGENTEAFF.

The chain joins TRBV18 to TRBJ2-5; D gene ambiguous. The V end lost 0 bases, the J end lost 9 bases, and 14 bases lay between the germline ends. The CDR3 runs 14 residues. Germline CDR1 and CDR2: KGHSH and LQKENI. CDR3 protein: CASSPPVASGAQYF. CDR3 DNA: TGTGCCAGCTCACCACCGGTAGCCTCTGGGGCCCAGTACTTC.

The chain uses TRBV25-1 and TRBJ2-7; 8 nucleotides match TRBD1. CDR3 length: 13 amino acids. Germline CDR1 reads MGHDK; CDR2 reads SYGVNS. With 6 bases clipped from V and 1 base from J, the junction kept 2 bases outside the gene matches. In nucleotides, the CDR3 is TGTGCCAGCAGCAGGGGGCATTCCTACGAGCAGTACTTC. It encodes CASSRGHSYEQYF.

This rearrangement joins TRBV4-1 to TRBJ1-4; D remains ambiguous. Trimming took 1 base from V and 5 from J, leaving 11 bases between them. CDR1 and CDR2 (germline): MGHRA, YSYEKL. This CDR3 is 15 amino acids long. This CDR3 is CASSQVGGSNEKLFF. CDR3 DNA: TGCGCCAGCAGCCAAGTTGGTGGCTCGAATGAAAAACTGTTTTTT.

Details on this clone: Different DNA sequences within this sample yield the same CDR3. The rearrangement uses TRBV18 and TRBJ1-5; D possibly corresponds to TRBD1 (5 bases). The CDR3 totals 14 residues. Germline V gene data show CDR1 as KGHSH and CDR2 as LQKENI. Trimming cost V 2 bases and J 1 base, with 6 bases left between them. CDR3 amino acids: CASSPGDSNQPQHF. For the CDR3, the DNA is TGTGCCAGCTCACCAGGGGACAGCAATCAGCCCCAGCATTTT.

The chain recombines TRBV5-1 with TRBJ2-2; no reliable D call. The CDR3 runs to 14 residues. Trimming pared 0 bases from V and 6 bases from J, leaving 9 bases between. The germline CDR1 and CDR2 sequences are SGHRS and YFSETQ. CDR3: CASSLGKASGELFF. The CDR3 nucleotides read TGCGCCAGCAGCTTGGGAAAGGCATCCGGGGAGCTGTTTTTT.